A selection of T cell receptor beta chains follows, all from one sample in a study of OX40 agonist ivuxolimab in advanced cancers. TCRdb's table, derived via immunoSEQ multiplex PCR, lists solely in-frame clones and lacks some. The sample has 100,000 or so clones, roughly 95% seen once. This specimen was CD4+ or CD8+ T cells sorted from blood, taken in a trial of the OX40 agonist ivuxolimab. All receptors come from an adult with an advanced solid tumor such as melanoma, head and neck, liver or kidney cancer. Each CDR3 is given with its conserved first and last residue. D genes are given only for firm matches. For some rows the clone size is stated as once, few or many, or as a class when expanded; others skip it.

CDR3aa: CATSSSGTRNTEAFF
j_gene: TRBJ1-1
d_gene: NA
abundance: NA
v_gene: TRBV15
len: 15

CDR3aa: CASSFDRDSGANVLTF
j_gene: TRBJ2-6
d_gene: TRBD1
abundance: NA
v_gene: TRBV5-1
len: 16

CDR3aa: CASSVEGGGTNEKLFF
j_gene: TRBJ1-4
d_gene: NA
abundance: NA
v_gene: TRBV9
len: 16

CDR3aa: CASRDFRDIRETQYF
j_gene: TRBJ2-5
d_gene: NA
abundance: NA
v_gene: TRBV2
len: 15

CDR3aa: CASSQSEGYGYTF
j_gene: TRBJ1-2
d_gene: NA
abundance: NA
v_gene: TRBV16
len: 13

CDR3aa: CASSLAEDSTDTQYF
j_gene: TRBJ2-3
d_gene: NA
abundance: NA
v_gene: TRBV5-4
len: 15

CDR3aa: CASSASGTLDSPLHF
j_gene: TRBJ1-6
d_gene: NA
abundance: NA
v_gene: TRBV9
len: 15

CDR3aa: CASSLLSATMNTEAFF
j_gene: TRBJ1-1
d_gene: NA
abundance: NA
v_gene: TRBV13
len: 16

CDR3aa: CASSHLADVTYEQYF
j_gene: TRBJ2-7
d_gene: TRBD2
abundance: NA
v_gene: TRBV4-2
len: 15

CDR3aa: CASTGSGSYQFF
j_gene: TRBJ2-1
d_gene: TRBD2
abundance: once
v_gene: TRBV6-1
len: 12

CDR3aa: CASSFKLGQGAYEQYF
j_gene: TRBJ2-7
d_gene: TRBD1
abundance: NA
v_gene: TRBV28
len: 16